The entry below gives a single T cell receptor beta chain sequence along with its context. The clone's antigen remains unknown. No much larger clone is present one base from it, and per-base qualities are unavailable. Trimming at the junction amounts to 6 bases on V and 8 bases on J, and the germline ends lie 16 bases apart. Spanning cysteine to phenylalanine, the CDR3 consists of 13 amino acids. Here the CDR3 DNA is all that survives: 39 bases in frame from base 1. This sample stems from a study of blood T cell repertoires in COVID-19 (dated by TCRdb to about 2020). In the study overall: Samples covering the acute and convalescent phases of COVID-19 were provided by collaborators in the United States, Italy and Spain. A de-identified subject ID, COVID-19 status, age in years and sex were almost always included in the sample metadata. The repertoires were released in a freely available public database intended as a resource for research on the immune response to SARS-CoV-2. The material from the prospective study consisted of cDNA or gDNA derived from T cells, B-cell-depleted T cells, or PBMCs. The samples were drawn from the first 160 participants of the ongoing ImmuneRACE study and from 950 to 1,500 subjects provided by 6 global collaborators. The dataset comprised deeply sampled blood TCRbeta repertoires from subjects exposed to, actively infected with, or recovered from COVID-19. Where HLA class I and class II types were available, the types were taken from metadata supplied by the sample provider, not from assay-based typing.

On the study overall, not on this receptor specifically: The amount of clinical and demographic metadata varied by source and participant and was provided uncurated.

TCRbeta CDR3 regions were amplified from genomic DNA using the immunoSEQ Assay, a bias-controlled multiplex PCR. As for the authors' bioinformatics: Nucleated cell counts per sample were estimated from amplification of reference gene primers within the assay. Sequence reads were collapsed and filtered to measure the absolute abundance of every unique TCRbeta CDR3 rearrangement. For each sample, productive Simpson clonality was calculated as the square root of Simpson's diversity index across productive rearrangements. TCRdb holds this immuneACCESS table with in-frame rearrangements only. Some clones are missing; in checked studies, unresolved V genes explain under half, and the rest has no known cause. V and J calls plus clone size are reproduced from that table; the DNA served to infer D and trimming. The sample table shows 95,000 to 150,000 clones, and about four fifths are seen once. The biggest ten clones account for 16% of the sample.

Each collaborating institution followed its own protocols to collect whole blood in K2EDTA tubes. For TCRbeta analysis, collaborators shipped samples as frozen whole blood, isolated PBMCs, or DNA extracted from either of those sample types. Rearrangement joined TRBV12-3 or TRBV12-4 to TRBJ1-2; a tentative D call is TRBD1 (6 bases match). Sequences were obtained from peripheral blood. The sequence was collected from a man aged 55-75 years with active or convalescent COVID-19. The DNA is as follows: TGTGCCAGCAGACCTACAGGGCGAGGAGGCTACACCTTC. Translated, it gives CASRPTGRGGYTF.